These 2 T cell receptor beta chains came from one sample sequenced in a study of cytomegalovirus exposure and HLA in healthy donors. Primers: 60 Vbeta forward and 13 Jbeta reverse. The protocol was immunoSEQ multiplex PCR, while the TCRdb copy is restricted to in-frame clones and leaves out a portion. This sample carries about 200,000 clones, around 76% of them seen once, and the ten largest clones take 5.5% to 7.5%. Specimen: PBMCs. The receptor set was obtained from a man in his forties or fifties in good health and CMV-seropositive.

This clone came up a few times. DNA for the CDR3: TGTCTTAGCGGGAGGGTCGACAATGAGCAGTTCTTC. Translated, it gives CLSGRVDNEQFF. V is TRBV28 and J is TRBJ2-1, with TRBD2 matching over 11 bases. The CDR3 is 12 residues long. Per germline, CDR1 MDHEN and CDR2 SYDVKM.

The chain employs TRBV5-1 and TRBJ2-1; TRBD2 matches at 10 bases. With 4 bases clipped from V and 9 bases from J, the junction kept 10 bases outside the gene matches. CDR1 SGHRS and CDR2 YFSETQ come from the germline V gene. The CDR3 extends over 15 amino acids. Here the CDR3 DNA reads TGCGCCAGCAGCATCGATCTAGCGGGAGCTGGTGAGCAGTTCTTC. This codes for CASSIDLAGAGEQFF.